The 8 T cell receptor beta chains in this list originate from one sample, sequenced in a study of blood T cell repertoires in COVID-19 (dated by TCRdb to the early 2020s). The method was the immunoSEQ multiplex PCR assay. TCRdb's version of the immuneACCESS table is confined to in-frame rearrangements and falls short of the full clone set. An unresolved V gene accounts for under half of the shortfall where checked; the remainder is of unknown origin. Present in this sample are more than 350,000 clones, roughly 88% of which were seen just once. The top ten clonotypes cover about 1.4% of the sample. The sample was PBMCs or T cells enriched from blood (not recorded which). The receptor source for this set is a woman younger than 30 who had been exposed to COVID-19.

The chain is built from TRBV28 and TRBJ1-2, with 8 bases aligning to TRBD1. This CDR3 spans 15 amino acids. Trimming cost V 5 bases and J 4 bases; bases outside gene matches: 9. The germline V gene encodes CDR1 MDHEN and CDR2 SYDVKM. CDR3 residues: CASSTQGAPPYGYTF. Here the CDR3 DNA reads TGTGCCAGCAGTACTCAGGGGGCGCCGCCCTATGGCTACACCTTC.

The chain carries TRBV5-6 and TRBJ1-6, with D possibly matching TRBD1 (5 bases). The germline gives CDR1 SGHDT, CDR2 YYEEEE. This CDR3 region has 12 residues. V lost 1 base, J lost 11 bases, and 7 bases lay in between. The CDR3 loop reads CASSLQGTPLHF. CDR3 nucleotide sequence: TGTGCCAGCAGCTTGCAGGGAACACCCCTCCACTTT. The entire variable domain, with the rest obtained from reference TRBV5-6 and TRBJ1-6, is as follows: DAGVTQSPTHLIKTRGQQVTLRCSPKSGHDTVSWYQQALGQGPQFIFQYYEEEERQRGNFPDRFSGHQFPNYSSELNVNALLLGDSALYLCASSLQGTPLHFGNGTRLTVT.

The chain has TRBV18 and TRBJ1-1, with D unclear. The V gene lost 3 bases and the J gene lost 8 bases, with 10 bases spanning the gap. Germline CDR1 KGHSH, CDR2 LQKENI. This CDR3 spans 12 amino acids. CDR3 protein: CASSPFTEEAFF. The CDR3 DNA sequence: TGTGCCAGCTCACCGTTCACAGAGGAAGCTTTCTTT.

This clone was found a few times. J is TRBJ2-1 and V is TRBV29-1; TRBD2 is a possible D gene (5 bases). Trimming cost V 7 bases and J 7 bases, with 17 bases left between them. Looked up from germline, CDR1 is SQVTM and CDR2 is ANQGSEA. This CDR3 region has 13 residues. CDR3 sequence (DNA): TGCAGCGGCACAATACTAGTTTCAAATGAGCAGTTCTTC. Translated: CSGTILVSNEQFF.

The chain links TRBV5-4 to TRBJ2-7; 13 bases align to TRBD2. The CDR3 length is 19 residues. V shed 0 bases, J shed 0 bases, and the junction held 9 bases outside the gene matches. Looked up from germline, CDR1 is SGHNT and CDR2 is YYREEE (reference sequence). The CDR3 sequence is CASSLALRTSGSSSYEQYF. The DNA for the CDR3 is TGTGCCAGCAGCTTGGCCCTCAGGACTAGCGGGAGTTCCTCCTACGAGCAGTACTTC.

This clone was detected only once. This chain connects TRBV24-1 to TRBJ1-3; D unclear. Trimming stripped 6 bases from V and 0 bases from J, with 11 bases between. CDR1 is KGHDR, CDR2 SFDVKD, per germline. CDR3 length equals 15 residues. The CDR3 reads CATSPSGSSGNTIYF. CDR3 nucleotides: TGTGCCACCAGTCCTAGCGGTAGCTCTGGAAACACCATATATTTT.

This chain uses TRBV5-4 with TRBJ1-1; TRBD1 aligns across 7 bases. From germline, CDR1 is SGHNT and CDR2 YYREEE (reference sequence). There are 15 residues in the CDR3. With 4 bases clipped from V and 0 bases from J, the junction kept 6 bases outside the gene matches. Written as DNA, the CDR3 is TGTGCCAGCAGCCCGGACGACAGGGTGAACACTGAAGCTTTCTTT. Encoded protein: CASSPDDRVNTEAFF.

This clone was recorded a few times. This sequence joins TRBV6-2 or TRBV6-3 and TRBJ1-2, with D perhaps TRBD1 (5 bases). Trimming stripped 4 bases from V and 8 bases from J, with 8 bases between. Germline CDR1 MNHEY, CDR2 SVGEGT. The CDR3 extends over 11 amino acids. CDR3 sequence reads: CASSSDIGYTF. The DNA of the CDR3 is TGTGCCAGCAGTTCGGACATCGGCTACACCTTC.